This paragraph covers one T cell receptor (beta chain) sequence. The sample is drawn from a study of blood T cell repertoires in COVID-19. Germline-derived CDR1 and CDR2 are SGHTA and FQGTGA. Trimming cost V 0 bases and J 0 bases; bases outside gene matches: 13. There are 20 residues in the CDR3. Profiling relied on immunoSEQ multiplex PCR, and the TCRdb table lists in-frame clones only, not all of them. The sample has about 240,000 clones, 75% to 85% seen once. This TCR came from a human donor in a cohort sampled during active COVID-19. Source material: peripheral blood. This sequence joins TRBV7-3 and TRBJ1-2, with 10 bases fitting TRBD1. CDR3 amino acids: CASSLTGDGDRGEANYGYTF. CDR3 nucleotide sequence: TGTGCCAGCAGCTTAACCGGGGATGGGGACAGGGGAGAGGCTAACTATGGCTACACCTTC.